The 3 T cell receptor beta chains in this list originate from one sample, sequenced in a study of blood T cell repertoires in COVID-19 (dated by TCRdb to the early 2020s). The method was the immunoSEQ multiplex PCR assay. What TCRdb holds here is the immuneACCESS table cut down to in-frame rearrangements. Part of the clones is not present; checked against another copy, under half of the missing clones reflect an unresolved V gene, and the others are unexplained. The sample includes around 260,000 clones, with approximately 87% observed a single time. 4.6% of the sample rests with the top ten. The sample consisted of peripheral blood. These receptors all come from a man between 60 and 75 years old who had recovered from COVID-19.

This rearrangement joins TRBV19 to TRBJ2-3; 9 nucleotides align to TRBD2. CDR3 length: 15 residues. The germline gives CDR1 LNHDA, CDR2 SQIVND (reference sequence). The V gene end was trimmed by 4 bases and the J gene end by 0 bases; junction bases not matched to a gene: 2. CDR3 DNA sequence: TGTGCCAGTAGTACGGGACTAGCTAGCACAGATACGCAGTATTTT. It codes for CASSTGLASTDTQYF.

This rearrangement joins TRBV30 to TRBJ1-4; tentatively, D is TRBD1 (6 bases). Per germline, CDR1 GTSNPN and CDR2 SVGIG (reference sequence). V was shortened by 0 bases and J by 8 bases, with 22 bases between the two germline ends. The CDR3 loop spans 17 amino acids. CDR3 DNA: TGTGCCTGGAGTGTGGGACACGTACGTCGGATGGGCGAAAAACTGTTTTTT. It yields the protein CAWSVGHVRRMGEKLFF.

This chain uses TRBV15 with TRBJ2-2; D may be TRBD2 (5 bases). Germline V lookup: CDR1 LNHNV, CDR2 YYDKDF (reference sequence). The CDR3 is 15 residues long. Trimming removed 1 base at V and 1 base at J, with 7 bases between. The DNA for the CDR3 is TGTGCCACCAGCAGAGCGGGGAGGAACACCGGGGAGCTGTTTTTT. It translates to CATSRAGRNTGELFF.